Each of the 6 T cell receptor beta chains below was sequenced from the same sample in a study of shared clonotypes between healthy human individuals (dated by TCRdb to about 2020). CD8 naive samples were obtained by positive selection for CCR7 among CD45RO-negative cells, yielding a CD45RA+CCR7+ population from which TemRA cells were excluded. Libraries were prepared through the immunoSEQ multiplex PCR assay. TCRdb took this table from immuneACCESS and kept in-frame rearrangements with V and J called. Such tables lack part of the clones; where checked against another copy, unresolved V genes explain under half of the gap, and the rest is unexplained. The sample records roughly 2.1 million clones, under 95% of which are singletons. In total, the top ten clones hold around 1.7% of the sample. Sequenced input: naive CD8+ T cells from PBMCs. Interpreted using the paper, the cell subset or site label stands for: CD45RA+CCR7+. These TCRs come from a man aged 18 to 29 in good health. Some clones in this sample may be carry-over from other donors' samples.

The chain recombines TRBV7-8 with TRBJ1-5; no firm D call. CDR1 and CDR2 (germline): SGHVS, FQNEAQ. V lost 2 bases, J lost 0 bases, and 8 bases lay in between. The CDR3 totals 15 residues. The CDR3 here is CASSLTASSNQPQHF. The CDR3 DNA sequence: TGTGCCAGCAGCTTAACGGCCAGTAGCAATCAGCCCCAGCATTTT.

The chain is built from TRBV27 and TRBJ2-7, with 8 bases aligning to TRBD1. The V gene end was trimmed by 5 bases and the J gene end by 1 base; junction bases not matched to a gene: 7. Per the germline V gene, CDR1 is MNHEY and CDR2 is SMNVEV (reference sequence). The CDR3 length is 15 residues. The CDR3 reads CASSTDRERSYEQYF. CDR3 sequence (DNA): TGTGCCAGCAGTACGGACAGGGAAAGGTCCTACGAGCAGTACTTC.

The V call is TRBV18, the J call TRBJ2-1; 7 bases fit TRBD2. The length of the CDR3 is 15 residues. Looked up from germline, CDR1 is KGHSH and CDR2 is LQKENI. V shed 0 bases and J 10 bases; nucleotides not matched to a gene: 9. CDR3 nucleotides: TGTGCCAGCTCACCACCAGCGGGATTGCGAGGGGAGCAGTTCTTC. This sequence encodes CASSPPAGLRGEQFF.

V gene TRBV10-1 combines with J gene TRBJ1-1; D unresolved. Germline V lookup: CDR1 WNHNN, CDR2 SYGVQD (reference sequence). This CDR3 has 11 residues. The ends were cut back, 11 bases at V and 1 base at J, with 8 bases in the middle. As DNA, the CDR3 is TGCGCCCTATTTAAGAACACTGAAGCTTTCTTT. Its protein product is CALFKNTEAFF.

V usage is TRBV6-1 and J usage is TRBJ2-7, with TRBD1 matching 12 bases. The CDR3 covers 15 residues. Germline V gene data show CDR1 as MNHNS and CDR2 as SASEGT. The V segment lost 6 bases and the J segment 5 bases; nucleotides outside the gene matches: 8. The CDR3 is CASRYRDRGLDEQYF. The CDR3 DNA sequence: TGTGCCAGCAGGTACCGGGACAGGGGGCTAGACGAGCAGTACTTC.

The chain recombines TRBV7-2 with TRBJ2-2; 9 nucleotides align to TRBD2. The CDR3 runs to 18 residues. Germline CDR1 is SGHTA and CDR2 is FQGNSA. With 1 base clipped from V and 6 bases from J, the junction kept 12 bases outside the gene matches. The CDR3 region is CASSLGFSGSSFSGELFF. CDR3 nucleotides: TGTGCCAGCAGCTTAGGTTTTAGCGGGAGCTCGTTTTCCGGGGAGCTGTTTTTT.